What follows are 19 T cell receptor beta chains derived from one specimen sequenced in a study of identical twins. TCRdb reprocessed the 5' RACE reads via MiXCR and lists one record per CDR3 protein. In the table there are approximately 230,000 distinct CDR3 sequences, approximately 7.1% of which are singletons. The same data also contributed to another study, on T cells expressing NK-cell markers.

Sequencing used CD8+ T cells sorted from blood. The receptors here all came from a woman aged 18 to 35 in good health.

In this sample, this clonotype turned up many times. In DNA form, the CDR3 reads TGTGCTAGTGGCCCTGAGGCGGGGGGCCAAGAGACCCAGTACTTC. Amino acid sequence: CASGPEAGGQETQYF. The chain links TRBV12-5 to TRBJ2-5, with TRBD2 identical over 8 bases. Germline loops: CDR1 LGHNT, CDR2 FRNRAP. Germline trimming cut 6 bases from V and 1 base from J; bases unmatched to any gene: 7. The CDR3 is 15 residues long.

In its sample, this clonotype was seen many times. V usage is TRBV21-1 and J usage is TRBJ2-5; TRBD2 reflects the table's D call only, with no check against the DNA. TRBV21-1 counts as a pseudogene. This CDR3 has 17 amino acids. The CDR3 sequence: CASSKAEAGGLSKTQYF. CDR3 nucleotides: TGTGCCAGCAGCAAAGCGGAAGCGGGGGGTTTATCAAAGACCCAGTACTTC.

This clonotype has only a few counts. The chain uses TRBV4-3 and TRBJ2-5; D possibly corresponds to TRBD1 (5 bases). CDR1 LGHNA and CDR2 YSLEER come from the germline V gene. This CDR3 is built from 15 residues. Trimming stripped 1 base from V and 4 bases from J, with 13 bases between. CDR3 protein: CASSQAQGSLETQYF. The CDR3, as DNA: TGCGCCAGCAGCCAAGCCCAGGGCTCCTTAGAGACCCAGTACTTC.

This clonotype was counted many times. The CDR3 region is CASSSGSGQYF. The CDR3 DNA sequence: TGTGCCAGCAGTTCAGGTAGCGGGCAGTACTTC. The J gene is TRBJ2-7, the V gene TRBV12-3 or TRBV12-4, with D possibly matching TRBD2 (6 bases). This CDR3 is 11 amino acids long. The V end was cut by 4 bases, the J end by 9 bases, with 10 bases between.

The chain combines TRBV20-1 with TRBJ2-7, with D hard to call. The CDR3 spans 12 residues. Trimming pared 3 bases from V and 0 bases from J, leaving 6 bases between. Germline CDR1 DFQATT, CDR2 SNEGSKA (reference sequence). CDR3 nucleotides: TGCAGTGCTAGTTTTGGCTCCTACGAGCAGTACTTC. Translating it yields CSASFGSYEQYF.

CDR3 coding DNA: TGTGCCTGGAGTGTGGGTCCACAGGGAAACTACGAGCAGTACTTC. Encoded protein: CAWSVGPQGNYEQYF. V is TRBV30 and J is TRBJ2-7; a possible D gene is TRBD1 (6 bases). The V gene lost 0 bases and the J gene lost 3 bases, with 15 bases spanning the gap. The CDR3 runs to 15 residues. The germline gives CDR1 GTSNPN, CDR2 SVGIG (reference sequence).

The CDR3 coding sequence is TGTGCCAGCAGCTTGGACAGCCCTTTCTATGGCTACACCTTC. This sequence encodes CASSLDSPFYGYTF. This rearrangement joins TRBV7-2 to TRBJ1-2; a possible D gene is TRBD1 (6 bases). This CDR3 has 14 residues. V gave up 3 bases and J gave up 4 bases, with 12 bases separating them. Germline-derived CDR1 and CDR2 are SGHTA and FQGNSA.

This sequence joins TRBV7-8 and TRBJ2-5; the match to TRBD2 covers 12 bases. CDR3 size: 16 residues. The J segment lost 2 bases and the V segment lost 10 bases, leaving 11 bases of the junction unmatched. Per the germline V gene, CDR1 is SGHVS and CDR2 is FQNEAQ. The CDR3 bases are TGTGCCACGCGGGGACTAGCGGGTTCGTCACAAGAGACCCAGTACTTC. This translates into CATRGLAGSSQETQYF. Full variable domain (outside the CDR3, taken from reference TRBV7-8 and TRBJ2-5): GAGVSQSPRYKVAKRGQDVALRCDPISGHVSLFWYQQALGQGPEFLTYFQNEAQLDKSGLPSDRFFAERPEGSVSTLKIQRTQQEDSAVYLCATRGLAGSSQETQYFGPGTRLLVL.

The CDR3, as DNA: TGCAGTGCTAGCCCCGGACTGGGCACAGATACGCAGTATTTT. The encoded protein is CSASPGLGTDTQYF. The V gene is TRBV20-1, the J gene TRBJ2-3, with a tentative D call TRBD2 (5 bases). Germline V lookup: CDR1 DFQATT, CDR2 SNEGSKA (reference sequence). Trimming removed 3 bases from V and 1 base from J, with 11 bases in between. The CDR3 totals 14 residues.

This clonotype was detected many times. The CDR3 is CATFRSDTQYF. The DNA for the CDR3 is TGTGCCACCTTTCGGTCAGATACGCAGTATTTT. This chain joins TRBV12-3 or TRBV12-4 and TRBJ2-3, with D unresolved. The CDR3 sequence is 11 residues long. Trimming removed 10 bases at V and 4 bases at J, with 9 bases between.

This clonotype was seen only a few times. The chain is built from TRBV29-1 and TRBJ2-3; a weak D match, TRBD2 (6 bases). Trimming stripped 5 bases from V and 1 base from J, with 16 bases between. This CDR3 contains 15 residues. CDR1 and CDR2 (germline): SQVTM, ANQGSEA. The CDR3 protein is CSVSPTGGGTDTQYF. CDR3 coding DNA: TGCAGCGTTAGCCCCACTGGAGGGGGCACAGATACGCAGTATTTT.

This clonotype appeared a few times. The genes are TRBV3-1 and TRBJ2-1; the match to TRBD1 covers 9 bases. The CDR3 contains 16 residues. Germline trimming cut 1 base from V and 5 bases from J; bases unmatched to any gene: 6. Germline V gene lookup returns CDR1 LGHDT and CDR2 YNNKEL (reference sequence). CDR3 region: CASSQAGTGIDNEQFF. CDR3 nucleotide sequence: TGTGCCAGCAGCCAAGCCGGGACAGGGATAGACAATGAGCAGTTCTTC.

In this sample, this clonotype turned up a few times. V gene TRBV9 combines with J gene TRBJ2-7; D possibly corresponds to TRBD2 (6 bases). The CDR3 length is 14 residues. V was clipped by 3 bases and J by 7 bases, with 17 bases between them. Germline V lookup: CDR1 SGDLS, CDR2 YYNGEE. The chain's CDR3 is CASSAGTVPNEQYF. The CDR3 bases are TGTGCCAGCAGCGCTGGGACTGTCCCTAATGAGCAGTACTTC.

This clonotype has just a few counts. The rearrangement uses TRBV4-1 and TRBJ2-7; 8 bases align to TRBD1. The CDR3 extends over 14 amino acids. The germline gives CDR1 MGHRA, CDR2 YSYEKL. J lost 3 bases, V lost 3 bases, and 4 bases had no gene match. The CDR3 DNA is TGCGCCAGCAGCCAGGGGACAGGAATCTACGAGCAGTACTTC. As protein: CASSQGTGIYEQYF.

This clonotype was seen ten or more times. The CDR3 nucleotides are TGCGCCAGCAAGCTAGCGGCGGGGGGAAATGAGCAGTTCTTC. It is translated as CASKLAAGGNEQFF. The genes are TRBV5-1 and TRBJ2-1, with 8 bases aligning to TRBD2. The CDR3 totals 14 residues. V lost 6 bases to trimming and J lost 7 bases; unmatched junction nucleotides: 9. Germline CDR1 reads SGHRS; CDR2 reads YFSETQ.

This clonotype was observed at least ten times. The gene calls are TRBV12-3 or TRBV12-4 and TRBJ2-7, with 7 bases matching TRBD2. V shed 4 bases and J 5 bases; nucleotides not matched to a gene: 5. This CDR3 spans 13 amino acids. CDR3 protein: CASSSGGFHEQYF. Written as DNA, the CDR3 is TGTGCCAGCAGTTCCGGGGGGTTCCACGAGCAGTACTTC.

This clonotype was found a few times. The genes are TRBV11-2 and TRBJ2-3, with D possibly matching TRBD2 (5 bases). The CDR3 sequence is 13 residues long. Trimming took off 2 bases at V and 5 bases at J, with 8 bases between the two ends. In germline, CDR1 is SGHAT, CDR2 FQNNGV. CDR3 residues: CASSLFSEDTQYF. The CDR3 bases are TGTGCCAGCAGCTTATTTAGCGAAGATACGCAGTATTTT.

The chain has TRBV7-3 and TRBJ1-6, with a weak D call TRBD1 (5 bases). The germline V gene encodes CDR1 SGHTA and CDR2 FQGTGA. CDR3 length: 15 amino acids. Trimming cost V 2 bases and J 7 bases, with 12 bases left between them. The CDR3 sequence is CASSLDQGSNSPLHF. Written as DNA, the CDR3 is TGTGCCAGCAGCTTAGATCAGGGAAGCAATTCACCCCTCCACTTT. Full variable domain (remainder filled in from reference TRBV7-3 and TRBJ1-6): GAGVSQTPSNKVTEKGKYVELRCDPISGHTALYWYRQSLGQGPEFLIYFQGTGAADDSGLPNDRFFAVRPEGSVSTLKIQRTERGDSAVYLCASSLDQGSNSPLHFGNGTRLTVT.

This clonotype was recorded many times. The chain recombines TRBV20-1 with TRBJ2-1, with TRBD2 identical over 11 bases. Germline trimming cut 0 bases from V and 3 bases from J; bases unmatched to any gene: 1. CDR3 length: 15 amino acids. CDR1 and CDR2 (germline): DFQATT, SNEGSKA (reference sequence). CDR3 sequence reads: CSARDSGGDYNEQFF. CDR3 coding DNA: TGCAGTGCTAGAGATAGCGGGGGGGACTACAATGAGCAGTTCTTC.